This TCR beta chain was sequenced during a study of a mutant IDH1 vaccine in newly diagnosed glioma (dated by TCRdb to the early 2020s). General notes on the study: Across visits V03 through V10, patients got a total of eight vaccinations, given in weeks 1, 3, 5, 7, 11, 15, 19 and 23. Vaccination started 4-6 weeks after radiotherapy alone, or was given together with temozolomide cycles in the groups whose treatment included chemotherapy. Of the 30 or so patients who were treated, around 62% were male and roughly 38% were female, and the mean age was around 40 years. Prior to enrollment, patients had been given standard therapy consisting of radiotherapy alone, temozolomide alone, or radiochemotherapy with temozolomide, with the combination given to most patients. Peripheral blood samples were drawn at six visits, namely V03 (baseline), V05, V07, V10, V12 and V13. For exploratory analyses, longitudinal TCRB deep sequencing was carried out in roughly 25 treated patients wherever samples were available.

The time point label of this sample denotes: week 23, last vaccination. Each vaccine dose, consisting of 300 ug of a 20-mer mutant IDH1 peptide in Montanide, was administered subcutaneously with topical imiquimod. Newly diagnosed WHO grade 3 or 4 IDH1-mutant astrocytomas showing loss of nuclear ATRX were present in the donors. The samples were drawn from NOA16, a multicentre, single-arm, open-label phase I trial in Germany that tested a mutant IDH1 peptide vaccine in humans for the first time. The DNeasy Blood and Tissue Kit was used to extract genomic DNA from EDTA blood for TCRB sequencing. Measured from the cysteine to the phenylalanine, the CDR3 is 15 residues long. Kept here is only the CDR3 DNA, which spans 45 bases and is read in frame from base 1. The V and J ends are trimmed by 4 bases and 0 bases, leaving 10 bases between them. From the germline V gene, CDR1 is SNHLY and CDR2 is FYNNEI.

What the authors observed across the whole study: Pseudoprogression seemed to be unrelated to changes in the top peripheral T cell clonotypes found by TCRB sequencing. Vaccine-induced immune responses across multiple MHC alleles were detected in over 80% of patients. The authors noted that analyses of patient blood samples could not be reproduced because of sample limitations. PBMC samples for TCRB deep sequencing were selected based on availability.

Libraries were constructed by the immunoSEQ multiplex PCR assay. Following the manufacturer's protocol, the hsTCRB Kit was used to amplify rearranged TCR beta chain sequences. Sequencing of TCRB libraries was carried out on an Illumina MiSeq. The authors processed their data as follows. The kit vendor's proprietary platform handled demultiplexing, trimming and gene mapping. TCRdb took this table from immuneACCESS and kept in-frame rearrangements with V and J called. Such tables lack part of the clones; where checked against another copy, unresolved V genes explain under half of the gap, and the rest is unexplained. From that table come the V and J calls and clone size; the DNA was used to work out D and trimming. The sample table contains tens of thousands of clones; only one count was recorded for 80% of them. The ten largest clonotypes hold around 6.2% of the sample. This clone was picked up a small number of times. The clone's antigen remains unknown. Per-base quality was not reported, and no clone a single base away is much larger than it.

This sequence uses TRBV2 and TRBJ1-5; TRBD1 could be the D gene, as 5 bases match. The source of this sequence is a middle-aged man with glioma. This specimen was PBMCs, taken from a glioma patient whose treatment included an IDH1 peptide vaccine. The nucleotide sequence reads as follows: TGTGCCAGCAGTGGGACACCAAATAGCAATCAGCCCCAGCATTTT. Its coded protein is CASSGTPNSNQPQHF.